This T cell receptor (beta chain) came from a study of blood T cell repertoires in COVID-19. Assay used: immunoSEQ multiplex PCR; TCRdb lists only in-frame clones, some missing. The sample records 250,000 to 300,000 clones, about 89% being singletons. V shed 1 base and J shed 2 bases, with 14 bases lying between them. Germline CDR1 and CDR2: LNHNV and YYDKDF (reference sequence). This CDR3 has 17 amino acids. The sequence derives from a man aged 35 to 55 with acute or convalescent COVID-19. This chain joins TRBV15 and TRBJ2-2; D unresolved. The sequenced sample was peripheral blood. The CDR3 reads CATSRVTSESNTGELFF. The CDR3 bases are TGTGCCACCAGCAGAGTCACCAGTGAAAGTAACACCGGGGAGCTGTTTTTT.